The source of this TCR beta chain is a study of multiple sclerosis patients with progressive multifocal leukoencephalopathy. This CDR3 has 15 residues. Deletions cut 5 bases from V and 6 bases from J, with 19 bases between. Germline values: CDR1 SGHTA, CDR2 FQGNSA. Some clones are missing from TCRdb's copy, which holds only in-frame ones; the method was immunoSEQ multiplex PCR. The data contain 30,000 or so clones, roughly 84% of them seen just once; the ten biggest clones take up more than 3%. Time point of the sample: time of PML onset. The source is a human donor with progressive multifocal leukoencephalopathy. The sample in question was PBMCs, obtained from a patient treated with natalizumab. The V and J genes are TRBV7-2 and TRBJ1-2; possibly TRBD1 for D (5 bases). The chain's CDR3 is CASSPNAGAKDGYTF. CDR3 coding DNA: TGTGCCAGCAGCCCAAACGCCGGGGCCAAGGATGGCTACACCTTC.